Below, 20 T cell receptor beta chains from the same sample are listed, as sequenced in a study of PD-1 blockade in classical Hodgkin lymphoma (dated by TCRdb to 2019 to 2021). Reading the label with the study, this specimen's time point is: newly diagnosed, previously untreated cHL patient sample. Library preparation was by the immunoSEQ multiplex PCR assay. In TCRdb, the immuneACCESS table is reduced to in-frame sequences with V and J assigned. These tables do not hold every clone; where another copy was compared, an unresolved V gene accounts for under half, and the others remain unexplained. This sample holds tens of thousands of clones; over 85% were observed only once. About 3.9% of the sample lies in the top ten. What was sequenced was peripheral blood mononuclear cells (PBMCs). The origin of the receptors is a human donor with classical Hodgkin lymphoma.

The rearrangement joins TRBV7-6 to TRBJ2-1, with TRBD2 matching 9 bases. V dropped 4 bases and J dropped 4; count of bases not matched to a gene: 11. This CDR3 region has 17 residues. CDR1 is SGHVS, CDR2 FNYEAQ, per germline. The CDR3 here is CASSSPGGLAGYNEQFF. CDR3 bases: TGTGCCAGCAGCTCCCCAGGGGGGCTAGCGGGGTACAATGAGCAGTTCTTC.

The J gene is TRBJ1-1, the V gene TRBV7-3; D gene unclear. Per germline, CDR1 SGHTA and CDR2 FQGTGA. CDR3 length equals 13 residues. Trimming removed 2 bases from V and 5 bases from J, with 9 bases in between. In DNA form, the CDR3 reads TGTGCCAGCAGCTTAGGGGAGGATACTGAAGCTTTCTTT. Translating gives CASSLGEDTEAFF. The full variable domain, rest sourced from reference TRBV7-3 and TRBJ1-1, is GAGVSQTPSNKVTEKGKYVELRCDPISGHTALYWYRQSLGQGPEFLIYFQGTGAADDSGLPNDRFFAVRPEGSVSTLKIQRTERGDSAVYLCASSLGEDTEAFFGQGTRLTVV.

As DNA, the CDR3 is TGTGCCAGCAGCTTAGGACGGGGGGCCGCGGCTAATGAAAAACTGTTTTTT. This encodes CASSLGRGAAANEKLFF. This rearrangement joins TRBV7-9 to TRBJ1-4; tentatively, D is TRBD1 (6 bases). The length of the CDR3 is 17 residues. V lost 1 base and J 3 bases, leaving 15 bases between the germline ends. CDR1 is SEHNR and CDR2 is FQNEAQ in the germline V gene (reference sequence).

The chain couples TRBV15 to TRBJ2-7; no clear D. Germline V gene lookup returns CDR1 LNHNV and CDR2 YYDKDF (reference sequence). V was shortened by 0 bases and J by 6 bases, with 15 bases between the two germline ends. The CDR3 is made up of 15 amino acids. The CDR3 region is CATSRDIAPVGEQYF. CDR3 nucleotide sequence: TGTGCCACCAGCAGAGATATCGCCCCGGTGGGCGAGCAGTACTTC.

V and J are TRBV29-1 and TRBJ2-7; D uncertain. The CDR3 spans 12 residues. CDR1 is SQVTM, CDR2 ANQGSEA, per germline. The germline V and J ends were trimmed by 3 bases and 3 bases, with 9 bases remaining between them. CDR3 sequence: CSVDPPDYEQYF. CDR3 bases: TGCAGCGTTGATCCCCCTGACTACGAGCAGTACTTC.

The genes are TRBV6-6 and TRBJ2-2; 10 bases are a match to TRBD1. V was clipped by 3 bases and J by 9 bases; unmatched bases: 10. The V gene's germline CDR1 is MNHNY and CDR2 SVGAGI (reference sequence). CDR3 length equals 16 residues. The CDR3 region is CASSYRQGAASRELFF. Written as DNA, the CDR3 is TGTGCCAGCAGTTATCGACAGGGGGCGGCGAGCCGGGAGCTGTTTTTT.

The chain carries TRBV5-4 and TRBJ2-3; D may match TRBD1 or TRBD2 (6 bases each). V was clipped by 4 bases and J by 2 bases, with 17 bases between them. The germline V gene encodes CDR1 SGHNT and CDR2 YYREEE (reference sequence). The CDR3 has 16 amino acids. The CDR3 DNA reads as TGTGCCAGCAGCCTTCAGAAAGGGGGGCTCACAGATACGCAGTATTTT. Its translation is CASSLQKGGLTDTQYF.

The CDR3 is CASSVSSAGARTSEQFF. CDR3 nucleotide sequence: TGTGCCAGCAGCGTGAGTTCGGCAGGGGCCCGCACGAGTGAGCAGTTCTTC. This sequence joins TRBV9 and TRBJ2-1; tentatively, D is TRBD1 (6 bases). Germline loops: CDR1 SGDLS, CDR2 YYNGEE. Trimming left V 2 bases short and J 9 bases short, with 24 bases between. The CDR3 loop spans 17 amino acids.

This rearrangement joins TRBV9 to TRBJ2-1, with D perhaps TRBD2 (5 bases). V lost 0 bases and J 0 bases, leaving 10 bases between the germline ends. CDR1 is SGDLS, CDR2 YYNGEE, per germline. The CDR3 totals 16 residues. The CDR3 sequence is CASSVAVGSSYNEQFF. As DNA, the CDR3 is TGTGCCAGCAGCGTAGCCGTGGGGAGCTCCTACAATGAGCAGTTCTTC.

The chain joins TRBV19 to TRBJ1-1; possibly TRBD1 for D (5 bases). CDR3 length: 13 amino acids. V was clipped by 8 bases and J by 1 base, with 11 bases between them. Germline V gene sequence: CDR1 LNHDA, CDR2 SQIVND (reference sequence). As DNA, the CDR3 is TGTGCCAGTTCTCAGGGACGGAACACTGAAGCTTTCTTT. Amino acids: CASSQGRNTEAFF.

This clone was counted a single time. The chain recombines TRBV5-1 with TRBJ2-7, with TRBD1 matching over 9 bases. CDR3 size: 13 residues. Germline CDR1 SGHRS, CDR2 YFSETQ. V lost 4 bases, J lost 5 bases, and 4 bases stayed unmatched. The CDR3 region is CASSIRDRDEQYF. CDR3 sequence (DNA): TGCGCCAGCAGCATCCGGGACAGGGACGAGCAGTACTTC.

This clone has only one observation. The chain carries TRBV5-4 and TRBJ2-7, with TRBD2 matching over 8 bases. The germline V gene has CDR1 SGHNT and CDR2 YYREEE (reference sequence). This CDR3 spans 15 amino acids. J gave up 6 bases and V 4 bases, and 12 bases lay outside the gene matches. CDR3 sequence (DNA): TGTGCCAGCAGCCTTGAGAGCGGGAGTAGGGTCGAGCAGTACTTC. Its protein is CASSLESGSRVEQYF.

This chain connects TRBV4-1 to TRBJ2-7; tentatively, D is TRBD1 or TRBD2 (5 bases each). Trimming removed 0 bases from V and 3 bases from J, with 18 bases in between. Germline lookup yields CDR1 MGHRA and CDR2 YSYEKL. This CDR3 has 17 residues. The CDR3 region is CASSQDSWGTVVYEQYF. CDR3 sequence (DNA): TGCGCCAGCAGCCAAGATTCGTGGGGGACGGTGGTCTACGAGCAGTACTTC.

V gene TRBV5-4 combines with J gene TRBJ2-1; tentative D call: TRBD2 (6 bases). V lost 4 bases and J 6 bases, leaving 17 bases between the germline ends. From germline, CDR1 is SGHNT and CDR2 YYREEE (reference sequence). The CDR3 runs 15 residues. CDR3 sequence reads: CASSLSLGTFNEQFF. The CDR3 DNA is TGTGCCAGCAGCCTGTCTCTAGGGACTTTCAATGAGCAGTTCTTC.

This clone appeared a single time. The V call is TRBV7-3, the J call TRBJ1-6; TRBD1 matches 9 bases. V lost 5 bases to trimming and J lost 7 bases; unmatched junction nucleotides: 6. Germline V gene sequence: CDR1 SGHTA, CDR2 FQGTGA. The CDR3 is 15 residues long. CDR3 nucleotide sequence: TGTGCCAGCAGCCAACAGGGGGCTTGGAATTCACCCCTCCACTTT. Amino acid sequence: CASSQQGAWNSPLHF.

CDR3: CASSLVQGQGPGELFF. CDR3 nucleotides: TGCGCCAGCAGCTTGGTACAGGGACAGGGGCCCGGGGAGCTGTTTTTT. This chain joins TRBV5-1 and TRBJ2-2, with 10 nucleotides matching TRBD1. The J segment lost 6 bases and the V segment lost 0 bases, leaving 5 bases of the junction unmatched. This CDR3 region has 16 residues. From germline, CDR1 is SGHRS and CDR2 YFSETQ.

This chain uses TRBV27 with TRBJ1-1; 9 bases are a match to TRBD1. The V segment lost 2 bases and the J segment 6 bases; nucleotides outside the gene matches: 4. The CDR3 totals 14 residues. CDR1 is MNHEY, CDR2 SMNVEV, per germline (reference sequence). CDR3 DNA sequence: TGTGCCAGCAGTTTAGGGACAGGGTGGTCTGAAGCTTTCTTT. This codes for CASSLGTGWSEAFF.

J is TRBJ2-7 and V is TRBV18; D remains ambiguous. Germline V CDR1 and CDR2: KGHSH, LQKENI. The CDR3 has 14 residues. Trimming took 2 bases from V and 1 from J, leaving 9 bases between them. In nucleotides, the CDR3 is TGTGCCAGCTCACCAGAAGCGAGTTCCTACGAGCAGTACTTC. It codes for CASSPEASSYEQYF.

V and J are TRBV11-2 and TRBJ2-4; 14 nucleotides align to TRBD2. The CDR3 is 17 residues long. V shed 5 bases, J shed 0 bases, and the junction held 3 bases outside the gene matches. Germline lookup yields CDR1 SGHAT and CDR2 FQNNGV. The DNA for the CDR3 is TGTGCCAGCAGCCCTGGACTAGCGGGGGGAGCCAAAAACATTCAGTACTTC. Amino acid sequence: CASSPGLAGGAKNIQYF. The full variable domain, its missing parts supplied by reference TRBV11-2 and TRBJ2-4, is EAGVAQSPRYKIIEKRQSVAFWCNPISGHATLYWYQQILGQGPKLLIQFQNNGVVDDSQLPKDRFSAERLKGVDSTLKIQPAKLEDSAVYLCASSPGLAGGAKNIQYFGAGTRLSVL.

The chain is built from TRBV5-4 and TRBJ1-2; D unclear. Germline assignment: CDR1 SGHNT and CDR2 YYREEE (reference sequence). The V end was cut by 4 bases, the J end by 3 bases, with 16 bases between. This CDR3 contains 15 residues. CDR3 loop: CASSPEPGLDYGYTF. The DNA for the CDR3 is TGTGCCAGCAGCCCGGAGCCGGGTTTAGACTATGGCTACACCTTC.